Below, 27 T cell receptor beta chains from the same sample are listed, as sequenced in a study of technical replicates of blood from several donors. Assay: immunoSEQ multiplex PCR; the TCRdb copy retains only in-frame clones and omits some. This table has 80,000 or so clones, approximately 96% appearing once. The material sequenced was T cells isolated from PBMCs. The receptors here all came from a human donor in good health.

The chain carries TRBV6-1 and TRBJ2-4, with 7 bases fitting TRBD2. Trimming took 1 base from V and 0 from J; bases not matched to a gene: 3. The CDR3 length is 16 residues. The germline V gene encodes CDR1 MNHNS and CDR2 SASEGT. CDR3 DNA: TGTGCCAGCAGTGAAGGGGGGGGTTTAGCCAAAAACATTCAGTACTTC. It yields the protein CASSEGGGLAKNIQYF.

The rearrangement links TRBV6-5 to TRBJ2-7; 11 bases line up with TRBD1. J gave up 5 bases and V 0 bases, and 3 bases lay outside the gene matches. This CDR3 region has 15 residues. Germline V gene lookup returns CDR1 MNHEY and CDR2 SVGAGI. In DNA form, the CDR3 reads TGTGCCAGCAGTTACTCCGGGACAGGGGGTAACGAGCAGTACTTC. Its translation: CASSYSGTGGNEQYF.

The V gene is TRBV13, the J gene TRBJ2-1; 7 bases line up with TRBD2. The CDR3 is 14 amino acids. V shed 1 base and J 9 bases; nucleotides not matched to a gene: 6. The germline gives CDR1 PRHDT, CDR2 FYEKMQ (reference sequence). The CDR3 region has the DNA TGTGCCAGCAGCTTAGTGTGGCCTAGCGGTGAGCAGTTCTTC. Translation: CASSLVWPSGEQFF.

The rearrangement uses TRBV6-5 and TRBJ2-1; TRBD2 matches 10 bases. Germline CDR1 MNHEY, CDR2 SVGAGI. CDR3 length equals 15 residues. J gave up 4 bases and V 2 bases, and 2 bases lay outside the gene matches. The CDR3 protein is CASSYEAGGYNEQFF. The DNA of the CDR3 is TGTGCCAGCAGTTACGAAGCGGGAGGGTACAATGAGCAGTTCTTC.

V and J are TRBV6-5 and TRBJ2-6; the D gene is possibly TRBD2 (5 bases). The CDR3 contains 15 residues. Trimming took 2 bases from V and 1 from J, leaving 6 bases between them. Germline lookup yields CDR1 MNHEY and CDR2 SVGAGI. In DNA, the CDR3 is TGTGCCAGCAGTTACGAGGGATCTGGGGCCAACGTCCTGACTTTC. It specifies CASSYEGSGANVLTF.

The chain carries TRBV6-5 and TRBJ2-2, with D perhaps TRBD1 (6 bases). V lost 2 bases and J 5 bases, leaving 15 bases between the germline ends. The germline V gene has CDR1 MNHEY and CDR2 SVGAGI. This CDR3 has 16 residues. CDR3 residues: CASSYPRGLGTGELFF. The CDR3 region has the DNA TGTGCCAGCAGTTACCCCAGGGGCTTGGGGACCGGGGAGCTGTTTTTT.

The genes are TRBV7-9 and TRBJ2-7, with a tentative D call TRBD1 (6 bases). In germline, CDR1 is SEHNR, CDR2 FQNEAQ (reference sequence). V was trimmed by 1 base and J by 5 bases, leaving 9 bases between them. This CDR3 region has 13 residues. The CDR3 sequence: CASSLDRADEQYF. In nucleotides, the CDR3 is TGTGCCAGCAGCTTAGACAGGGCCGACGAGCAGTACTTC.

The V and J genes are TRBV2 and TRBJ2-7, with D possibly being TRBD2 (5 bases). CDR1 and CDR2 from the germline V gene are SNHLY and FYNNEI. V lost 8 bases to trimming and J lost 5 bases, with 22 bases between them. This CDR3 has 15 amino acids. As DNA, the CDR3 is TGTGCCAGCCTCAGCCCTAGGACTGGGCTGCACGAGCAGTACTTC. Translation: CASLSPRTGLHEQYF.

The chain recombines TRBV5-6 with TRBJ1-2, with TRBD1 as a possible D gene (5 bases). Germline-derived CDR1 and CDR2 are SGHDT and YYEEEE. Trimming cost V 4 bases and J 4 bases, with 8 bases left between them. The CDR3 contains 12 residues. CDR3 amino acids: CASSIDSYGYTF. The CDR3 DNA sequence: TGTGCCAGCAGCATCGACAGCTATGGCTACACCTTC. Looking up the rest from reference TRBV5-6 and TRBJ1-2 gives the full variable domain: DAGVTQSPTHLIKTRGQQVTLRCSPKSGHDTVSWYQQALGQGPQFIFQYYEEEERQRGNFPDRFSGHQFPNYSSELNVNALLLGDSALYLCASSIDSYGYTFGSGTRLTVV.

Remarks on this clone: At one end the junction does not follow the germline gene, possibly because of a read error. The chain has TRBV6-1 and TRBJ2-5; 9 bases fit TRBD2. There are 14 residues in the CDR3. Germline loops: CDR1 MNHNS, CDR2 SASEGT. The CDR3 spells CATSRAGGQETQYF. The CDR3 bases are TGTGCCACCAGTAGAGCGGGAGGCCAAGAGACCCAGTACTTC.

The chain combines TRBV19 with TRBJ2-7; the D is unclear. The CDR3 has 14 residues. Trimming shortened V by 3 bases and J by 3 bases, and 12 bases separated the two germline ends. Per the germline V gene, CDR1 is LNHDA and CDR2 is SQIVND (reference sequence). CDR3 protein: CASSIRILVYEQYF. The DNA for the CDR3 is TGTGCCAGTAGTATCCGTATCCTAGTCTACGAGCAGTACTTC.

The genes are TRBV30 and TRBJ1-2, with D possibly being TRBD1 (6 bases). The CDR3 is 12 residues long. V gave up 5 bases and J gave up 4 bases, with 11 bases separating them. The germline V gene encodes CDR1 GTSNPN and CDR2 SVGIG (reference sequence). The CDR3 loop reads CAWARQAYGYTF. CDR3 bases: TGTGCCTGGGCAAGACAGGCCTATGGCTACACCTTC.

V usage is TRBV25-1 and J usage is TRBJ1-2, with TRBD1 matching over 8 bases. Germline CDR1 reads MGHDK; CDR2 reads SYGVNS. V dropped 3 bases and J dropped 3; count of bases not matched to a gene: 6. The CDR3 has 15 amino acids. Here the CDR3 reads CASSEWDRLDYGYTF. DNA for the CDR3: TGTGCCAGCAGTGAGTGGGACAGGCTCGACTATGGCTACACCTTC.

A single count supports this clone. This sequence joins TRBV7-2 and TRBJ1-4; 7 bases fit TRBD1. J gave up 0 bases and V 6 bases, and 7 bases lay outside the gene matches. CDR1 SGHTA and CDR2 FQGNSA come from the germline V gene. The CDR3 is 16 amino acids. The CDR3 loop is CASRIGQVATNEKLFF. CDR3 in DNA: TGTGCCAGCAGGATTGGACAGGTTGCAACTAATGAAAAACTGTTTTTT.

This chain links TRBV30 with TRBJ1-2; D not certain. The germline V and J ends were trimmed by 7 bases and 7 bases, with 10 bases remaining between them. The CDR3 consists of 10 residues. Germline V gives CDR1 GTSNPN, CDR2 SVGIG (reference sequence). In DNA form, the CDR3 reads TGTGCCTCACTTACTACTGGCTACACCTTC. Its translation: CASLTTGYTF.

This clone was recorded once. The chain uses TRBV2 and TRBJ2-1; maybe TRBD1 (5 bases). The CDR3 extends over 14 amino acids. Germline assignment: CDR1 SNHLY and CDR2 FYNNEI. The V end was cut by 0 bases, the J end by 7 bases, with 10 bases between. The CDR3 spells CASSEARAQNEQFF. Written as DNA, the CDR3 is TGTGCCAGCAGTGAAGCCAGGGCCCAGAATGAGCAGTTCTTC.

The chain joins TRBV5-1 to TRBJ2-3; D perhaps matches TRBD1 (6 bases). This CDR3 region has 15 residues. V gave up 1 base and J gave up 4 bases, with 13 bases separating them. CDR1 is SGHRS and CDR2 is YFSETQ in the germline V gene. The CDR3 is CASSLPQGQSDTQYF. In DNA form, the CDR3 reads TGCGCCAGCAGCTTGCCACAGGGTCAGTCAGATACGCAGTATTTT.

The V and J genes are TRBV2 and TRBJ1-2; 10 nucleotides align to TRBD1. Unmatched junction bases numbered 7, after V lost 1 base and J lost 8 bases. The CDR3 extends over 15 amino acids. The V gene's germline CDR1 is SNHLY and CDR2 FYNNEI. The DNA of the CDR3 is TGTGCCAGCAGTGAAGATTTTGGACAGGGGGAGGGCTACACCTTC. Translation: CASSEDFGQGEGYTF.

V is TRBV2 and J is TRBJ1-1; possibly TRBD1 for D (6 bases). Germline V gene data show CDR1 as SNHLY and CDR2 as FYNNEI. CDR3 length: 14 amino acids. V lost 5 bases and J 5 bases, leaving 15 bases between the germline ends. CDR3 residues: CASSTGGALTEAFF. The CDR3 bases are TGTGCCAGCAGTACTGGGGGCGCGTTGACTGAAGCTTTCTTT.

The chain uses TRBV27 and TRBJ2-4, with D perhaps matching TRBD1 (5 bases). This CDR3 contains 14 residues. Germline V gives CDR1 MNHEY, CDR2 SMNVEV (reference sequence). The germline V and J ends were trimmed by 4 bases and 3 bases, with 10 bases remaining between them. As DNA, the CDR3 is TGTGCCAGCAGTTACGACAGAGGCAAAAACATTCAGTACTTC. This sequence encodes CASSYDRGKNIQYF.

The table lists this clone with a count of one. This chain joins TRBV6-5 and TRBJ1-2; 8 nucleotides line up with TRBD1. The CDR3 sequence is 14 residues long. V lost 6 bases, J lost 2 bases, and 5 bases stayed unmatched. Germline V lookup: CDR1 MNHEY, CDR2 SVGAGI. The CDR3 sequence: CASSPDRGNYGYTF. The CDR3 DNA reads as TGTGCCAGCAGCCCCGACAGGGGCAACTATGGCTACACCTTC.

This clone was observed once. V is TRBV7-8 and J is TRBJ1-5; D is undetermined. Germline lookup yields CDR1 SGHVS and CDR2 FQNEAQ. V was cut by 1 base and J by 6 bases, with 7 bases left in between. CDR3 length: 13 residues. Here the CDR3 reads CASSLEWSQPQHF. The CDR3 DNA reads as TGTGCCAGCAGCTTAGAATGGAGTCAGCCCCAGCATTTT.

CDR3 loop: CASSVGQGTTQQYF. For the CDR3, the DNA is TGTGCCAGCAGCGTAGGACAGGGGACTACGCAGCAGTACTTC. V usage is TRBV5-6 and J usage is TRBJ2-7; TRBD1 agrees at 9 bases. The CDR3 runs to 14 residues. The V segment lost 4 bases and the J segment 8 bases; nucleotides outside the gene matches: 10. Looked up from germline, CDR1 is SGHDT and CDR2 is YYEEEE.

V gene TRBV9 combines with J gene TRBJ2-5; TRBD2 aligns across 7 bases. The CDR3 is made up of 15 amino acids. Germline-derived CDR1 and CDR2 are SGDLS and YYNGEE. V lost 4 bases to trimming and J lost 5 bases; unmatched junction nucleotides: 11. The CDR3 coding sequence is TGTGCCAGCAGCCCTGGGGGACTATTTCGGGAGACCCAGTACTTC. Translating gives CASSPGGLFRETQYF.

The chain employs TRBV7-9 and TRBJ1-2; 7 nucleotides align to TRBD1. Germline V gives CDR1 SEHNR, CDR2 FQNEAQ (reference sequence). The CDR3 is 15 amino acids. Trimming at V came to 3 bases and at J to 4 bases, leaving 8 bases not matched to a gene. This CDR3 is CASSFALTGSYGYTF. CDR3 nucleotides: TGTGCCAGCAGCTTTGCTCTGACAGGGTCCTATGGCTACACCTTC.

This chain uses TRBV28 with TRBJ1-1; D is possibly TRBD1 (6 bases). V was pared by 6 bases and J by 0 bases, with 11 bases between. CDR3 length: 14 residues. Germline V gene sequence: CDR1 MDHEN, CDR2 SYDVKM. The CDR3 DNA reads TGTGCCAGCAGCCCGACAGGATTGAACACTGAAGCTTTCTTT. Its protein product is CASSPTGLNTEAFF.

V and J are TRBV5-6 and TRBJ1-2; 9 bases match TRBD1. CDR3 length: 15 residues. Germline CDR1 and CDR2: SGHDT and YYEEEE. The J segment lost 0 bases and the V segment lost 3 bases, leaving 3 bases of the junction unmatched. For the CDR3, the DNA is TGTGCCAGCAGCTCGGACAGGGGAGCTAACTATGGCTACACCTTC. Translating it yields CASSSDRGANYGYTF.